This paragraph reports one T cell receptor beta chain. Assay used: immunoSEQ multiplex PCR; TCRdb lists only in-frame clones, some missing. The sample features under 200,000 clones, with under 2.5% in its top ten. This specimen belongs to a study of control samples from healthy donors and cancer patients. The germline gives CDR1 MDHEN, CDR2 SYDVKM. The CDR3 is 16 amino acids. V was shortened by 6 bases and J by 0 bases, with 18 bases between the two germline ends. The clonotype originates from a woman aged 25 to 39 in good health. The chain links TRBV28 to TRBJ2-7; D might be TRBD1 (6 bases). The sequencing sample was made of blood. CDR3 sequence reads: CASSLVGAGSSYEQYF. As DNA, the CDR3 is TGTGCCAGCAGCCTGGTGGGGGCAGGCAGCTCCTACGAGCAGTACTTC.